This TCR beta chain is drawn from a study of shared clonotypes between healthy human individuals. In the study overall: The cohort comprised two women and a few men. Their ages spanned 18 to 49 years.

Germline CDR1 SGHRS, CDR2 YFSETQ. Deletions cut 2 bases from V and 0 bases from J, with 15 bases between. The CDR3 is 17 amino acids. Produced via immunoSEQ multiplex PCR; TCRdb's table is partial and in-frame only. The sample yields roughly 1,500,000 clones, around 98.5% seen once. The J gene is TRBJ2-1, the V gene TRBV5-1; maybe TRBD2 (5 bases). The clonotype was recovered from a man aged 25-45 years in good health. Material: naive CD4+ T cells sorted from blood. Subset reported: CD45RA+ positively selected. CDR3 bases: TGCGCCAGCAGCTTTCGGAGAGCGGAGATCTCCTACAATGAGCAGTTCTTC. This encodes CASSFRRAEISYNEQFF.